Shown below are 25 T cell receptor beta chains from a single sample sequenced in a study of low-dose radiotherapy and immunotherapy resistance in tumors. First-strand cDNA used TRAV- and TRBV-specific primers, covering alpha and beta chains. The authors amplified TCRs for 20 PCR cycles with a constant-region primer and a V-primer adapter. MiXCR, run by TCRdb on the reads, gives a single entry per CDR3 protein. Of 11,000 to 15,000 distinct CDR3 sequences listed, about 74% are singletons. The receptors derive from a human donor with advanced metastatic prostate, ovarian, gallbladder or colorectal cancer (not recorded which). This table probably holds off-target reads from a library built for another chain.

This clonotype was picked up a small number of times. The gene calls are TRBV11-2 and TRBJ2-4; D is uncertain. Germline CDR1 and CDR2: SGHAT and FQNNGV. The CDR3 runs 16 residues. V lost 1 base, J lost 1 base, and 11 bases lay in between. The CDR3 DNA reads as TGTGCCAGCAGCTTAGTAGGGTTCAGCGCCAAAAACATTCAGTACTTC. Translating it yields CASSLVGFSAKNIQYF.

This clonotype was detected a few times. An end of the junction does not agree with germline; a read error may underlie this. The rearrangement links TRBV5-6 to TRBJ1-2, with D possibly being TRBD1 (6 bases). This CDR3 spans 14 amino acids. CDR1 is SGHDT and CDR2 is YYEEEE in the germline V gene. CDR3 region: CASSPRGTSNGYTF. The DNA of the CDR3 is TGTGCTAGCAGCCCCCGGGGGACATCCAATGGCTACACCTTC.

There are a few counts of this clonotype. The genes are TRBV19 and TRBJ2-7; TRBD1 agrees at 9 bases. The CDR3 covers 12 residues. With V trimmed by 6 bases and J by 13 bases, 10 bases remained unmatched. Germline CDR1 LNHDA, CDR2 SQIVND (reference sequence). The CDR3 DNA reads TGTGCCAGTAGGGGGCCGGGACAGGGCGCCTACTTC. It translates to CASRGPGQGAYF.

This clonotype was detected once. The V gene is TRBV4-3, the J gene TRBJ2-7; weak D call: TRBD2 (6 bases). Germline V CDR1 and CDR2: LGHNA, YSLEER. The germline V and J ends were trimmed by 1 base and 2 bases, with 12 bases remaining between them. The CDR3 has 15 residues. CDR3 protein: CASSQVVGGTYEQYF. The DNA of the CDR3 is TGCGCCAGCAGCCAAGTAGTCGGGGGTACCTACGAGCAGTACTTC.

The CDR3 spells CASSHPQGVSLGGYTF. Written as DNA, the CDR3 is TGTGCCAGCAGCCATCCACAGGGGGTATCCCTAGGGGGCTACACCTTC. The chain combines TRBV3-1 with TRBJ1-2; 8 nucleotides match TRBD1. Germline CDR1 LGHDT, CDR2 YNNKEL (reference sequence). This CDR3 is 16 amino acids long. The trim removed 3 bases at V and 8 bases at J, leaving 14 bases unmatched.

The chain couples TRBV24-1 to TRBJ1-5; D gene unclear. From germline, CDR1 is KGHDR and CDR2 SFDVKD. V was trimmed by 4 bases and J by 1 base, leaving 4 bases between them. The CDR3 contains 13 residues. In DNA, the CDR3 is TGTGCCACCAGTGACCGAAGCAATCAGCCCCAGCATTTT. This encodes CATSDRSNQPQHF.

The V call is TRBV12-3 or TRBV12-4, the J call TRBJ1-1; no firm D call. CDR3 length: 14 residues. V lost 3 bases, J lost 4 bases, and 12 bases lay in between. CDR3 in DNA: TGTGCCAGCAGTTTGGGCAGGTACCGCACTGAAGCTTTCTTT. It codes for CASSLGRYRTEAFF.

The rearrangement links TRBV9 to TRBJ2-1; D is ambiguous. V lost 3 bases, J lost 7 bases, and 5 bases lay in between. Germline V gene data show CDR1 as SGDLS and CDR2 as YYNGEE. The length of the CDR3 is 11 residues. CDR3 region: CASSAENEQFF. The CDR3 DNA is TGTGCCAGCAGCGCCGAAAATGAGCAGTTCTTC.

The chain links TRBV6-8 to TRBJ2-5, with 7 positions matching TRBD1. V was clipped by 7 bases and J by 1 base; unmatched bases: 6. The germline V gene has CDR1 MNHGY and CDR2 SAAAGT. This CDR3 contains 14 residues. CDR3 bases: TGTGCCAGCATCTTCGGGACAGTCCAAGAGACCCAGTACTTC. Translation gives CASIFGTVQETQYF.

The DNA of the CDR3 is TGTGCCAGCAGCCGCCTCGGGGGCCCGCATTCCGAGCAGTACTTC. The encoded protein is CASSRLGGPHSEQYF. The chain links TRBV3-1 to TRBJ2-7; perhaps D is TRBD1 or TRBD2 (6 bases each). Trimming removed 4 bases at V and 6 bases at J, with 19 bases between. The length of the CDR3 is 15 residues. Germline CDR1 and CDR2: LGHDT and YNNKEL (reference sequence).

The chain links TRBV4-1 to TRBJ2-2; tentative D call: TRBD1 (6 bases). The CDR3 length is 14 residues. V lost 6 bases and J 1 base, leaving 9 bases between the germline ends. Germline V lookup: CDR1 MGHRA, CDR2 YSYEKL. The CDR3 DNA reads TGCGCCAGCAGGGGGGCGGGGAACACCGGGGAGCTGTTTTTT. Encoded protein: CASRGAGNTGELFF.

On this clonotype: One end of the junction does not line up with germline, which may come from a read error. This chain connects TRBV5-3 to TRBJ2-3, with 11 bases lining up with TRBD2. TRBV5-3 is sorted into the ORF group, with uncertain function. The CDR3 has 16 residues. In DNA form, the CDR3 reads TGTGCCAGCAGCTTATCTAGCGGGGGGCCGACAGATACGCAGTATTTT. This gives the protein CASSLSSGGPTDTQYF.

The chain joins TRBV19 to TRBJ2-2; TRBD1 might be the D (8 bases). V dropped 6 bases and J dropped 4 bases, with 15 bases sitting between them. This CDR3 region has 15 residues. Germline V gene lookup returns CDR1 LNHDA and CDR2 SQIVND (reference sequence). The CDR3 coding sequence is TGTGCCAGTAGCCAAACAGGGGGGGTCACCGGGGAGCTGTTTTTT. This gives the protein CASSQTGGVTGELFF. The variable domain in full, with the rest retrieved from reference TRBV19 and TRBJ2-2, is DGGITQSPKYLFRKEGQNVTLSCEQNLNHDAMYWYRQDPGQGLRLIYYSQIVNDFQKGDIAEGYSVSREKKESFPLTVTSAQKNPTAFYLCASSQTGGVTGELFFGEGSRLTVL.

The gene calls are TRBV7-6 and TRBJ1-1; D not certain. The CDR3 has 13 amino acids. Germline V gene lookup returns CDR1 SGHVS and CDR2 FNYEAQ. The V gene lost 1 base and the J gene lost 1 base, with 4 bases spanning the gap. In DNA form, the CDR3 reads TGTGCCAGCAGCTTAGGAACGAACACTGAAGCTTTCTTT. Amino acids: CASSLGTNTEAFF. Complete variable domain (other parts from reference TRBV7-6 and TRBJ1-1): GAGVSQSPRYKVTKRGQDVALRCDPISGHVSLYWYRQALGQGPEFLTYFNYEAQQDKSGLPNDRFSAERPEGSISTLTIQRTEQRDSAMYRCASSLGTNTEAFFGQGTRLTVV.

The rearrangement links TRBV12-3 or TRBV12-4 to TRBJ2-1, with 8 bases lining up with TRBD2. V lost 7 bases to trimming and J lost 5 bases; unmatched junction nucleotides: 10. This CDR3 has 15 amino acids. The DNA of the CDR3 is TGTGCCAGCATCGCCGGGGGGGCCCCTAACAATGAGCAGTTCTTC. Its translation is CASIAGGAPNNEQFF.

The chain combines TRBV29-1 with TRBJ2-1, with D possibly being TRBD1 or TRBD2 (5 bases each). The CDR3 spans 13 residues. In germline, CDR1 is SQVTM, CDR2 ANQGSEA. V lost 7 bases, J lost 5 bases, and 15 bases lay in between. CDR3 nucleotides: TGCAGCGCGGGGCACCCGGACCACAATGAGCAGTTCTTC. Amino acid sequence: CSAGHPDHNEQFF.

The chain joins TRBV7-8 to TRBJ1-1, with 7 bases fitting TRBD1. Germline CDR1 reads SGHVS; CDR2 reads FQNEAQ. The CDR3 runs to 14 residues. J lost 1 base, V lost 3 bases, and 2 bases had no gene match. CDR3 coding DNA: TGTGCCAGCAGCTTGGGGACAGCGAACACTGAAGCTTTCTTT. As protein: CASSLGTANTEAFF.

This clonotype was seen a handful of times. This chain joins TRBV21-1 and TRBJ2-3; TRBD1 is the table's D call and was not checked against the DNA. TRBV21-1 is an annotated pseudogene. This CDR3 comprises 17 residues. The CDR3 here is CASSKSGQGASTDTQYF. The CDR3 nucleotides read TGTGCCAGCAGCAAAAGTGGGCAGGGGGCTAGCACAGATACGCAGTATTTT.

This chain uses TRBV11-2 with TRBJ2-7; maybe TRBD2 (5 bases). The CDR3 runs to 12 residues. Germline loops: CDR1 SGHAT, CDR2 FQNNGV. The V and J ends lost 4 bases and 4 bases respectively, with 8 bases between them. The CDR3 protein is CASSSPGYEQYF. The CDR3 nucleotides read TGTGCCAGCAGCTCACCGGGGTACGAGCAGTACTTC.

The chain combines TRBV14 with TRBJ1-3, with a tentative D call TRBD1 (5 bases). This CDR3 spans 16 amino acids. V lost 1 base to trimming and J lost 4 bases, with 14 bases between them. Germline assignment: CDR1 SGHDN and CDR2 FVKESK. The DNA of the CDR3 is TGTGCCAGCAGCCAAGCCAGGGCGACCTGGGGAAACACCATATATTTT. This gives the protein CASSQARATWGNTIYF.

The table lists this clonotype with a few counts. The chain links TRBV27 to TRBJ1-1; TRBD1 is a possible D gene (5 bases). From germline, CDR1 is MNHEY and CDR2 SMNVEV (reference sequence). Between the trimmed V and J ends, which lost 8 bases and 0 bases, there was a span of 7 bases. The CDR3 is 12 amino acids. The CDR3 here is CASSGMNTEAFF. The CDR3 region has the DNA TGTGCCAGCTCAGGGATGAACACTGAAGCTTTCTTT.

Concerning this clonotype itself: At one of its ends the junction is not consistent with the germline gene, which may arise from a read error. The chain is built from TRBV5-1 and TRBJ2-7; D is perhaps TRBD2 (6 bases). Germline CDR1 and CDR2: SGHRS and YFSETQ. The CDR3 has 17 amino acids. The CDR3 bases are TGTGCCAGCAGCTTGGAAGGGACCGGGACTTGGACCTACGAGCAGTACTTC. Translated, it gives CASSLEGTGTWTYEQYF.

This sequence joins TRBV5-3 and TRBJ2-7; 12 bases fit TRBD2. TRBV5-3 falls under the ORF class, with uncertain function. V was pared by 8 bases and J by 3 bases, with 12 bases of the junction left unmatched. This CDR3 comprises 16 residues. CDR3 loop: CASNEGGLAGLYEQYF. As DNA, the CDR3 is TGTGCCAGCAACGAAGGGGGACTAGCGGGTCTCTACGAGCAGTACTTC.

This rearrangement joins TRBV10-3 to TRBJ1-3; D gene unclear. This CDR3 is 14 amino acids long. V lost 5 bases and J lost 0, with 8 bases in between. Germline V lookup: CDR1 ENHRY, CDR2 SYGVKD. The CDR3 sequence: CAISPRVSGNTIYF. In nucleotides, the CDR3 is TGTGCCATCAGTCCGAGGGTCTCTGGAAACACCATATATTTT.

This chain connects TRBV6-6 to TRBJ2-1, with D uncertain. The CDR3 loop spans 13 amino acids. Deletions cut 3 bases from V and 2 bases from J, with 5 bases between. Germline assignment: CDR1 MNHNY and CDR2 SVGAGI (reference sequence). The CDR3 DNA follows: TGTGCCAGCAGTTATGATCCCTACAATGAGCAGTTCTTC. Translation: CASSYDPYNEQFF.